This T cell receptor beta chain was recovered during a study of blood T cell repertoires in COVID-19. About the study: Whether acute or convalescent, the COVID-19 samples came from the United States, Italy and Spain. T cells, B-cell-depleted T cells, or PBMCs provided the cDNA or gDNA that served as material.

Between the trimmed V and J ends, which lost 5 bases and 4 bases, there was a span of 23 bases. Germline V gene data show CDR1 as MDHEN and CDR2 as SYDVKM. The CDR3 is made up of 17 amino acids. TCRdb keeps only in-frame clones here, not all; method: immunoSEQ multiplex PCR. The sample lists about 79,000 clones; 80% to 90% were seen once. This TCR derives from a man between 70 and 80 years old with active or convalescent COVID-19. The sample was peripheral blood. The rearrangement links TRBV28 to TRBJ1-2; D not certain. CDR3 nucleotide sequence: TGTGCCAGCAGTCCGGCGGAGTATCAAGACGGAGGCTATGGCTACACCTTC. Translation: CASSPAEYQDGGYGYTF.